This record looks at one T cell receptor beta chain sequence and its context. CDR3 length: 16 amino acids. Germline CDR1 SGHRS, CDR2 YFSETQ. The V end lost 4 bases, the J end lost 3 bases, and 16 bases lay between the germline ends. It was with 60 Vbeta and 13 Jbeta primers that the PCR ran. Clones were read by immunoSEQ multiplex PCR, and TCRdb kept only the in-frame ones, dropping some. Counted here are about 200,000 clones, about 80% occurring once; the ten biggest clones make up 2.9%. The data were taken from a study of cytomegalovirus exposure and HLA in healthy donors. Sequencing was carried out using PBMCs. This clonotype was obtained from a woman in her 30s in good health and CMV-seronegative. The V and J genes are TRBV5-1 and TRBJ1-4; D not resolved. CDR3 in DNA: TGCGCCAGCAGCCCAAGGACGGGGAGGGCTAATGAAAAACTGTTTTTT. Translating gives CASSPRTGRANEKLFF.